This TCR beta chain was sequenced in a study of T cells in women clearing cervical HPV infection (dated by TCRdb to 2016 to 2018). Background for the entire study: Cases were approximately 25 women with histologically confirmed HPV16-related CIN3 or worse, including 2 invasive cancers. Controls were around 24 women whose single incident HPV16 infection cleared within 12 months without precancer or cancer developing. Blood from cases was drawn at the visit where the lesion was first identified, while blood from controls was drawn once the infection was no longer detected. Among cases, blood sampling occurred a median of 149 days after lesion detection, with an interquartile range of about 85 to 200 days. HLA typing was available for only a few women, so HLA type could not be excluded as a confounder. The exploratory proof-of-principle case-control study was nested within the Guanacaste HPV Natural History Study in Costa Rica and compared TCR repertoires across cervical HPV16 outcomes. Cases and controls were matched on age within five years and on year of sample collection. Cases had a median age of roughly 35 years compared with 38 for controls, and baseline characteristics showed no significant differences between the groups. The parent cohort enrolled under 11,000 women aged 18 or older in Guanacaste, Costa Rica, in about 1993 to 1994 and followed the women for seven years. As quality controls, five blinded duplicates were added to each group, bringing the total to 60 or so samples made up of some 50 participants and around 10 replicates.

Every participant had a single incident cervical HPV16 infection, and prevalent HPV16 infections were excluded. Cervical HPV DNA was detected with MY09/MY11 PCR, and genotyping was done by dot-blot hybridization. Roughly 16 mL of heparinized blood were centrifuged, and the buffy coat was split into aliquots, frozen at -30 degrees C, and then kept at -80 degrees C. QIAGEN kits were used to extract genomic DNA from buffy coat specimens. The immunoSEQ assay used multiplex PCR to amplify TCR beta CDR3 regions from an average of roughly 1.2 ug of genomic DNA per sample. To correct primer bias, the assay used a complete synthetic TCR repertoire to set an amplification baseline. Amplicons were sequenced on the Illumina platform. On the authors' methods: Sequences were error-corrected by clustering with frequency ratios and a modified nearest-neighbor algorithm, then analyzed in the immunoSEQ Analyzer with IMGT gene definitions. TCR richness and evenness were averaged over 20 rarefaction repeats at each rarefaction depth, excluding samples with fewer sequences than the depth. Wilcoxon rank sum tests with FDR correction were used to compare relative abundances of V, D and J genes between the groups. An intraclass correlation of roughly 96% for TCR richness and an average of about 77% across 66 gene segments were obtained from the blinded duplicates. In its TCRdb copy, this immuneACCESS table keeps in-frame sequences only and misses some clones. Where compared with another copy, unresolved V genes explain less than half of these, and the others have no known cause. For V, J and clone size, that table is used; D and trimming come from the DNA. This sample's table lists roughly 25,000 clones. The ten largest clones capture more than 6.5% of the sample.

Trimmed from V: 7 bases; trimmed from J: 0 bases; junction bases lacking a gene match: 4. Reading from cysteine to phenylalanine, the CDR3 counts 15 amino acids. The DNA covers only part of the CDR3, 36 bases in frame from base 1. CDR1 and CDR2, per the germline V gene, are SGHTA and FQGNSA. To note about this clone: Its recognized antigen is unknown. The read ends 3 residues early relative to the CDR3; the germline J gene fills the gap.

Points the paper makes about the study in general: Because the number of T cells in each sample was unknown, differences in richness could reflect differing T-cell content rather than repertoire biology. Whether associations preceded infection or resulted from infection could not be shown with the cross-sectional design, and effector/memory subsets and HPV-specific T cells were not isolated. Lower TRBV6-7 relative abundance was observed in cases than in controls (around 0.1% versus 0.15%; Bonferroni P = 0.0008). Significantly higher TCR repertoire richness was observed in CIN3+ cases than in controls across sequencing depths, whereas no difference in evenness was found. Random forest classifiers that combined richness and V gene abundances separated cases from controls with an estimated AUC of around 0.87.

Sequenced input: blood buffy coat. The clonotype was recovered from a woman aged 18 to 75 with a cervical HPV16 infection that either progressed to CIN3+ or cleared (not recorded which). Rearrangement joined TRBV7-2 to TRBJ2-7; TRBD2 matches 12 bases in the middle. The CDR3 amino acid sequence is: CASTGTSGPSYEQYF. Incomplete CDR3 DNA: TGTGCCAGCACCGGGACTAGCGGGCCCTCCTACGAG. The CDR3 plus the reference TRBV7-2 and TRBJ2-7 genes for the other parts give the full variable domain: GAGVSQSPSNKVTEKGKDVELRCDPISGHTALYWYRQSLGQGLEFLIYFQGNSAPDKSGLPSDRFSAERTGGSVSTLTIQRTQQEDSAVYLCASTGTSGPSYEQYFGPGTRLTVT.